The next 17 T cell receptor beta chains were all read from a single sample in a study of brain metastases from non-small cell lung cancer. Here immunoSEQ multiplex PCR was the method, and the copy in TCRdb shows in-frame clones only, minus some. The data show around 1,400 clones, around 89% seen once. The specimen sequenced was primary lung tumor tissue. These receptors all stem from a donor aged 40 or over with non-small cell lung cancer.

The CDR3 DNA reads as TGTGCCAGCAGCTCCTCGTTGGGAAATACGCAGTATTTT. This gives the protein CASSSSLGNTQYF. The chain joins TRBV7-6 to TRBJ2-3; no firm D call. The ends were cut back, 4 bases at V and 7 bases at J, with 12 bases in the middle. There are 13 residues in the CDR3. Looked up from germline, CDR1 is SGHVS and CDR2 is FNYEAQ.

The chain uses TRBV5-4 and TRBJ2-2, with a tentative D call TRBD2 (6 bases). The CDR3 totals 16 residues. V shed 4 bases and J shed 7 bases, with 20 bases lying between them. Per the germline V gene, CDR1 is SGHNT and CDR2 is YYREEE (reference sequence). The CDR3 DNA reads TGTGCCAGCAGCCATCGGGACCCCGGGGGTAACGGGGAGCTGTTTTTT. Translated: CASSHRDPGGNGELFF.

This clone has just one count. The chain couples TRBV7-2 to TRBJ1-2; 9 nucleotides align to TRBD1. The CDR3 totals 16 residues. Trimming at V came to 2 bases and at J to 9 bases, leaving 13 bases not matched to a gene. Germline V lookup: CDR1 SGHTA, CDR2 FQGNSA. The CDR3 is CASSLTPGQGPRSYTF. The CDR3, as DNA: TGTGCCAGCAGCTTAACACCGGGACAGGGACCACGGAGCTACACCTTC. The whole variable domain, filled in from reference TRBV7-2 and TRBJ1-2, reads GAGVSQSPSNKVTEKGKDVELRCDPISGHTALYWYRQSLGQGLEFLIYFQGNSAPDKSGLPSDRFSAERTGGSVSTLTIQRTQQEDSAVYLCASSLTPGQGPRSYTFGSGTRLTVV.

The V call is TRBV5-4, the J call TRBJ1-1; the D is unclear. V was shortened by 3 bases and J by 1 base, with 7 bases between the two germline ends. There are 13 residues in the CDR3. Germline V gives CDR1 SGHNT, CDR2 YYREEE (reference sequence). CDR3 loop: CASSSSRNTEAFF. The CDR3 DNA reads TGTGCCAGCAGCTCCTCGCGGAACACTGAAGCTTTCTTT.

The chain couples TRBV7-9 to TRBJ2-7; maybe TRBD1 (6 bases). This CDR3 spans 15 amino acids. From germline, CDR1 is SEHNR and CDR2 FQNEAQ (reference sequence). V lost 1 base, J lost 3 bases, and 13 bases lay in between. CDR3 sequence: CASSLGRTAYYEQYF. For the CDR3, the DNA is TGTGCCAGCAGCTTAGGCCGGACAGCGTACTACGAGCAGTACTTC.

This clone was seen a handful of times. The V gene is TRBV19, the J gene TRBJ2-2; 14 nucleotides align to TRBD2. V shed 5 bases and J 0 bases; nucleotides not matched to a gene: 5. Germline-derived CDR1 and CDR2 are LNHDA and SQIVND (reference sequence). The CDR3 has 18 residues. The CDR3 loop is CASSPGTSGGPNTGELFF. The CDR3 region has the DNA TGTGCCAGTAGTCCCGGGACTAGCGGGGGTCCGAACACCGGGGAGCTGTTTTTT.

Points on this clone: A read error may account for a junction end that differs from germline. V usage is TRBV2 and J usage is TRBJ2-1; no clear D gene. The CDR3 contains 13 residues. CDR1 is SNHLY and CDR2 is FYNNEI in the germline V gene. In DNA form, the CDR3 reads TGTGTCAGCAGCACCGACACCTACAATGAGCAGTTCTTC. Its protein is CVSSTDTYNEQFF. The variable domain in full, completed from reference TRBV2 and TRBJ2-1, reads EPEVTQTPSHQVTQMGQEVILRCVPISNHLYFYWYRQILGQKVEFLVSFYNNEISEKSEIFDDQFSVERPDGSNFTLKIRSTKLEDSAMYFCVSSTDTYNEQFFGPGTRLTVL.

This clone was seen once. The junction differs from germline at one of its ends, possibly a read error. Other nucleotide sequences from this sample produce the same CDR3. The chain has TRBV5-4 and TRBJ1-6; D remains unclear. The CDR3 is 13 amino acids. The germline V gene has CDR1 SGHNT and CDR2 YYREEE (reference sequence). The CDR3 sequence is CASSLKGNSPLHF. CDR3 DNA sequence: TGTGCCAGCAGCTTGAAGGGAAATTCACCCCTTCACTTT.

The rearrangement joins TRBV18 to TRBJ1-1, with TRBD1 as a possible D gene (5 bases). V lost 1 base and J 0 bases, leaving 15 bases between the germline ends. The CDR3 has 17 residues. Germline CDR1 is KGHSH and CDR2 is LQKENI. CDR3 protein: CASSPRVGHSMNTEAFF. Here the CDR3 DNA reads TGTGCCAGCTCACCACGGGTGGGGCACTCCATGAACACTGAAGCTTTCTTT.

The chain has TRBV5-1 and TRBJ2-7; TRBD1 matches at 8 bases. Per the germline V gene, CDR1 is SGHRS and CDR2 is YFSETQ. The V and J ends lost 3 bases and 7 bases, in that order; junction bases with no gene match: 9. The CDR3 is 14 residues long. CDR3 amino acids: CASSSGQVGWEQYF. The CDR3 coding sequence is TGCGCCAGCAGCTCGGGACAGGTGGGTTGGGAGCAGTACTTC.

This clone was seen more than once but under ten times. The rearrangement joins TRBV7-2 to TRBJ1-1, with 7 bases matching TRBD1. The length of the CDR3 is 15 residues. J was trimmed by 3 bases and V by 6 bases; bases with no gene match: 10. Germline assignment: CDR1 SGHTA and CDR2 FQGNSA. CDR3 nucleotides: TGTGCCAGCAGGACCACGACAGGGTGGGACACTGAAGCTTTCTTT. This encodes CASRTTTGWDTEAFF.

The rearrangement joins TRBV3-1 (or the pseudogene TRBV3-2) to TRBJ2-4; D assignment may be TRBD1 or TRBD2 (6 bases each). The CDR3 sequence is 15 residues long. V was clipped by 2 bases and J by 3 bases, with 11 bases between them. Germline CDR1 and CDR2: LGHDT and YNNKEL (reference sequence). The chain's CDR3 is CASSQRGPRKNIQYF. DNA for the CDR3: TGTGCCAGCAGCCAACGGGGGCCCCGCAAAAACATTCAGTACTTC.

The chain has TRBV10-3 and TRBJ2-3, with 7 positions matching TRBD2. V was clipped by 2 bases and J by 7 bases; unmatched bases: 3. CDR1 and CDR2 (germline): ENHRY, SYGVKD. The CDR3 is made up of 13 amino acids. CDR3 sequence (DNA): TGTGCCATCAGTGAGGAGCGGGGTTATACGCAGTATTTT. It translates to CAISEERGYTQYF.

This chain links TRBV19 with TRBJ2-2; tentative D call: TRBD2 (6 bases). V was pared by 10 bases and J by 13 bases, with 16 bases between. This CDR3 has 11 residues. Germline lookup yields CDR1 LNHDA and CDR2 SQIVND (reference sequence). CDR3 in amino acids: CATRRDGWLFF. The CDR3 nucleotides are TGTGCCACTAGGAGGGACGGGTGGCTGTTTTTT. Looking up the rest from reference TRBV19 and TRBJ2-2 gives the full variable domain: DGGITQSPKYLFRKEGQNVTLSCEQNLNHDAMYWYRQDPGQGLRLIYYSQIVNDFQKGDIAEGYSVSREKKESFPLTVTSAQKNPTAFYLCATRRDGWLFFGEGSRLTVL.

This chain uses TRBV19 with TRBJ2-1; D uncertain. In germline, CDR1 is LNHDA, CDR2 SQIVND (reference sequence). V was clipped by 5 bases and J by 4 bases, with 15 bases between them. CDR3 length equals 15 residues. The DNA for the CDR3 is TGTGCCAGTAGTCCTGGGGATCGGATTTACAATGAGCAGTTCTTC. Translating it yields CASSPGDRIYNEQFF.

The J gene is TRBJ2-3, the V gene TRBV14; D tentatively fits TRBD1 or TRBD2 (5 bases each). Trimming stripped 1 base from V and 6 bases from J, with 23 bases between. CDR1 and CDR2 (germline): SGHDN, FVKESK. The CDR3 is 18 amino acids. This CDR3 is CASSQGRQAGRVLDTQYF. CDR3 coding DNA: TGTGCCAGCAGCCAAGGACGTCAAGCAGGGAGAGTCTTGGATACGCAGTATTTT. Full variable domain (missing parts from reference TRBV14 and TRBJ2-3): EAGVTQFPSHSVIEKGQTVTLRCDPISGHDNLYWYRRVMGKEIKFLLHFVKESKQDESGMPNNRFLAERTGGTYSTLKVQPAELEDSGVYFCASSQGRQAGRVLDTQYFGPGTRLTVL.

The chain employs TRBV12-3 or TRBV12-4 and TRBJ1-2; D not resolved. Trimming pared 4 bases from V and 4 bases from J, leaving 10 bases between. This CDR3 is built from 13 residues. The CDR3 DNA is TGTGCCAGCAGTTATGGCCAGACCTATGGCTACACCTTC. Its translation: CASSYGQTYGYTF.